Listed below are T cell receptor beta chains from one sample, sequenced in a study of T-cell memory formation after mild COVID-19. TCRdb processed the 5' RACE reads anew with MiXCR; each CDR3 protein has one entry. This table holds roughly 350,000 distinct CDR3 sequences, around 21% found once. Sequencing was carried out using PBMCs or a T cell subset sorted from them (not recorded which). All receptors come from an adult woman who had mild COVID-19 (a few samples of this study predate the infection). Cell type and time point are not known. CDR3s include the opening cysteine and the closing phenylalanine or tryptophan. D genes are given only for firm matches. Not every row has a clone size; where given, it reads once, few, many or a size class.

clone size	J gene	V gene	CDR3 length	D gene	CDR3 DNA	CDR3 protein
.	TRBJ1-3	TRBV5-5	15	.	TGTGCCAGCAGCTTGGAGCCTTCCTCTGGAAACACCATATATTTT	CASSLEPSSGNTIYF
.	TRBJ2-3	TRBV11-2	16	.	TGTGCCAGCAGCTTATGGAGTTCCGCGGGTCACAATACGCAGTATTTT	CASSLWSSAGHNTQYF
.	TRBJ2-7	TRBV6-6	16	TRBD2	TGTGCCAGCAGCAAGGGACTAGCGGGAGAAGACTACGAGCAGTACTTC	CASSKGLAGEDYEQYF
.	TRBJ1-5	TRBV25-1	14	.	TGTGCCAGCAGTCTCGGGGAGGGGAGTCAGCCCCAGCATTTT	CASSLGEGSQPQHF
few	TRBJ2-1	TRBV9	15	TRBD2	TGTGCCAGCAGCGAGGGGGGACTAGCGGGGTCCGGGAAGTTCTTC	CASSEGGLAGSGKFF
.	TRBJ2-1	TRBV2	16	.	TGTGCCAGCAGGGAGGAGGGGGTCTCCTCCTACAATGAGCAGTTCTTC	CASREEGVSSYNEQFF
.	TRBJ1-2	TRBV3-1	15	TRBD1	TGTGCCAGCACCCCCGGACAGGGGGCGCGGTATGGCTACACCTTC	CASTPGQGARYGYTF
few	TRBJ2-3	TRBV20-1	14	.	TGCAGTGCTAGAGGTCCAGATAGGGCAGATACGCAGTATTTT	CSARGPDRADTQYF
.	TRBJ2-7	TRBV5-1	12	.	TGCGCCAGCAGCGGCAGGAACTACGAGCAGTACTTC	CASSGRNYEQYF
.	TRBJ2-6	TRBV19	16	.	TGTGCCAGTAGTAAAGGGACGTTCTCTGGGGCCAACGTCCTGACTTTC	CASSKGTFSGANVLTF
few	TRBJ2-7	TRBV12-3/TRBV12-4	14	TRBD1	TGTGCCAGTTCCGTCCGGGACAGGGGATACGAGCAGTACTTC	CASSVRDRGYEQYF
.	TRBJ2-7	TRBV6-5	13	TRBD2	TGTGCCAGCTGGGGCGGGGGGGCCTACGAGCAGTACTTC	CASWGGGAYEQYF
.	TRBJ1-1	TRBV7-9	15	.	TGTGCCAGCAGCTTAGCTCGGGGGGCTGACACTGAAGCTTTCTTT	CASSLARGADTEAFF
few	TRBJ2-7	TRBV12-3/TRBV12-4	15	TRBD2	TGTGCCAGCAGCCTACCTGCTAGCGGGACTAACGAGCAGTACTTC	CASSLPASGTNEQYF
many	TRBJ2-3	TRBV4-3	15	.	TGCGCCAGCAGCCAAGATGGCCAGGGCACAGATACGCAGTATTTT	CASSQDGQGTDTQYF
once	TRBJ2-5	TRBV9	15	.	TGTGCCAGCAGCGTATGGGGCGGGGTAGGAGAGACCCAGTACTTC	CASSVWGGVGETQYF
.	TRBJ1-1	TRBV7-9	13	.	TGTGCCAGCAGACCCCCCGGGAACACTGAAGCTTTCTTT	CASRPPGNTEAFF
.	TRBJ1-2	TRBV2	13	.	TGTGCCAGCAGTGAACCTGGGGTTTATGGCTACACCTTC	CASSEPGVYGYTF
.	TRBJ1-2	TRBV19	12	.	TGTGCCAGTACGAGTAGTAACTATGGCTACACCTTC	CASTSSNYGYTF
.	TRBJ1-4	TRBV12-3/TRBV12-4	13	.	TGTGCCAGCAGTGTCGGGGAGAATGAAAAACTGTTTTTT	CASSVGENEKLFF
few	TRBJ1-2	TRBV19	15	TRBD1	TGTGCCAGTAGTACGCCGGACAGGGGGTACTATGGCTACACCTTC	CASSTPDRGYYGYTF
.	TRBJ2-7	TRBV6-1	10	.	TGTGCCAGCAGGTCCTACGAGCAGTACTTC	CASRSYEQYF
.	TRBJ2-7	TRBV14	13	.	TGTGCCAGCAGCCAAAACCCCACGAGCGAGCAGTACTTC	CASSQNPTSEQYF
.	TRBJ2-7	TRBV6-5	16	TRBD1	TGTGCCAGCAGCTCCCTGACCGGGACAGGGGGGGACGAGCAGTACTTC	CASSSLTGTGGDEQYF
few	TRBJ2-2	TRBV12-3/TRBV12-4	13	.	TGTGCCAGCAGTTTAGGGCAATCCGGGGAGCTGTTTTTT	CASSLGQSGELFF
many	TRBJ2-7	TRBV5-6	14	.	TGTGCCAGCAGCTTGTCCTACGGCTACTACGAGCAGTACTTC	CASSLSYGYYEQYF
.	TRBJ1-1	TRBV18	15	TRBD1	TGTGCCAGCTCACCCGGGACAGGGACGTACACTGAAGCTTTCTTT	CASSPGTGTYTEAFF
few	TRBJ2-7	TRBV2	15	TRBD2	TGTGCCAGCAGCCACGGACTAGCGGGAGGTCATGAGCAGTACTTC	CASSHGLAGGHEQYF
.	TRBJ1-5	TRBV6-1	14	.	TGTGCCAGCATGTGGGGCTCCTCTAATCAGCCCCAGCATTTT	CASMWGSSNQPQHF
many	TRBJ1-2	TRBV6-5	16	.	TGTGCCAGCAGTTACGAAGCAGGGCCTACTAACTATGGCTACACCTTC	CASSYEAGPTNYGYTF
few	TRBJ1-1	TRBV7-8	15	TRBD1	TGTGCCAGCAGCTTAGAGGGGACAGGGAACACTGAAGCTTTCTTT	CASSLEGTGNTEAFF
few	TRBJ1-1	TRBV5-1	12	.	TGCGCCAGCAGCTGGGACTCCACTGAAGCTTTCTTT	CASSWDSTEAFF
few	TRBJ2-1	TRBV4-2	15	.	TGTGCCAGCAGCCAATCGGCCCTTCCTGGAAATGAGCAGTTCTTC	CASSQSALPGNEQFF
.	TRBJ2-7	TRBV20-1	16	TRBD2	TGCAGTGCTAGAGGTTACGAGAGGAGCGGGAGCTACGAGCAGTACTTC	CSARGYERSGSYEQYF
few	TRBJ2-5	TRBV27	17	TRBD2	TGTGCCAGCAGTTTTACCGCCGGGACTAGCGGTCAGCGGACCCAGTACTTC	CASSFTAGTSGQRTQYF
few	TRBJ1-6	TRBV20-1	13	.	TGCAGTGCTAGAGATCCGACGGATCTATCCCTCCACTTT	CSARDPTDLSLHF
few	TRBJ2-7	TRBV4-2	16	.	TGTGCCAGCAGCCAAGCTGAGGCTAGCCTCCCCTACGAGCAGTACTTC	CASSQAEASLPYEQYF
.	TRBJ2-7	TRBV28	15	TRBD2	TGTGCCAGCAGCTCCCCCCGGGAGGGCTTTTACGAGCAGTACTTC	CASSSPREGFYEQYF
few	TRBJ2-3	TRBV20-1	16	.	TGCAGTGCTAGAGACCCGGGACACCAGAGCACAGATACGCAGTATTTT	CSARDPGHQSTDTQYF
.	TRBJ1-2	TRBV29-1	12	.	TGCAGCGTTGACGGCAGGACCTATGGCTACACCTTC	CSVDGRTYGYTF
.	TRBJ2-1	TRBV30	15	.	TGTGCCTGGAGTGTAGGGGAGCGGCCATACAATGAGCAGTTCTTC	CAWSVGERPYNEQFF
few	TRBJ1-1	TRBV20-1	14	.	TGCAGTGCTCTACGGGGGTCCTTGAACACTGAAGCTTTCTTT	CSALRGSLNTEAFF
once	TRBJ1-1	TRBV3-1	14	TRBD1	TGTGCCAGCAGCCAAGATGCTACAGGGGGAGACGCTTTCTTT	CASSQDATGGDAFF
few	TRBJ1-1	TRBV6-5	14	.	TGTGCCAGCAGTTACGGGGACATGAACACTGAAGCTTTCTTT	CASSYGDMNTEAFF
.	TRBJ2-3	TRBV20-1	16	TRBD2	TGCAGTGCCGCCCTCAGCGGGGGGGCCGGCACAGATACGCAGTATTTT	CSAALSGGAGTDTQYF
many	TRBJ2-7	TRBV20-1	11	.	TGCAGTGCTAGAGACTCCTACGAGCAGTACTTC	CSARDSYEQYF
few	TRBJ2-1	TRBV20-1	14	.	TGCAGTGCCCAGAGGAGCGGCCTCTTCAGGGAGCAGTTCTTC	CSAQRSGLFREQFF